This TCR beta chain was obtained from a study of blood T cell repertoires in COVID-19. Study context: Sources were T cells, B-cell-depleted T cells, or PBMCs; the material itself was cDNA or gDNA.

This clone was counted a single time. CDR1 is SGHAT, CDR2 FQNNGV, per germline. The length of the CDR3 is 15 residues. Trimming shortened V by 3 bases and J by 2 bases, and 13 bases separated the two germline ends. Sequencing used immunoSEQ multiplex PCR; TCRdb keeps in-frame clones, though not all of them. The sample lists around 100,000 clones; more than 75% were seen once. The V and J genes are TRBV11-2 and TRBJ2-5; maybe TRBD2 (6 bases). The sequence came from a human donor in a cohort sampled during active COVID-19. The sequenced sample was peripheral blood. CDR3 bases: TGTGCCAGCAGCTTTAGCGGCGGTACTCAAGAGACCCAGTACTTC. Translation gives CASSFSGGTQETQYF.